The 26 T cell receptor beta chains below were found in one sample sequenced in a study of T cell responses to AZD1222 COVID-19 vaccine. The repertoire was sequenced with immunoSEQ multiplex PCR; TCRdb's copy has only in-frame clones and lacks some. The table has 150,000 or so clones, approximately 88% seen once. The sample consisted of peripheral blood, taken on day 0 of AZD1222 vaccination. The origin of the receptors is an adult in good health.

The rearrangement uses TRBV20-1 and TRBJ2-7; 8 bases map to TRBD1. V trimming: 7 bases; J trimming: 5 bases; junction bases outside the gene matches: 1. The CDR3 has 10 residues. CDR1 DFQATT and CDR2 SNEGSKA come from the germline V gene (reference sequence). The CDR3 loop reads CSGGQDEQYF. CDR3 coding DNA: TGCAGTGGGGGACAGGACGAGCAGTACTTC.

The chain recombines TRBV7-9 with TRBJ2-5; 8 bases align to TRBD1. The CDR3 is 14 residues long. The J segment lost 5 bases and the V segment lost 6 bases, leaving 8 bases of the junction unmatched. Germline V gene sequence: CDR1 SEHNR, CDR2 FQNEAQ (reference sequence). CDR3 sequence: CASRFAGGAETQYF. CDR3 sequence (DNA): TGTGCCAGCAGGTTTGCAGGGGGCGCGGAGACCCAGTACTTC.

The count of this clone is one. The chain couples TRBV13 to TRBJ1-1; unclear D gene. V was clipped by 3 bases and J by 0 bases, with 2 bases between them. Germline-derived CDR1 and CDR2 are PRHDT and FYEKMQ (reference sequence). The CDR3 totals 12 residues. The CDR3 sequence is CASSFMNTEAFF. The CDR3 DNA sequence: TGTGCCAGCAGCTTTATGAACACTGAAGCTTTCTTT.

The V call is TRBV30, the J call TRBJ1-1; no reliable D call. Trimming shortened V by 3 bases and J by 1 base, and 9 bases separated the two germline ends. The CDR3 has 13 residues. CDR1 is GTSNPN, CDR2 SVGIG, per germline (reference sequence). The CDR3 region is CAWRVDGNTEAFF. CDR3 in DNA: TGTGCCTGGAGGGTGGACGGGAACACTGAAGCTTTCTTT.

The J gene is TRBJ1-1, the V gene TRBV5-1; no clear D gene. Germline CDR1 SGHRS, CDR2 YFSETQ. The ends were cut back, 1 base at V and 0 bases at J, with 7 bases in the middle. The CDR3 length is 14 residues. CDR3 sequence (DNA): TGCGCCAGCAGCTTGTCGCGTGTGAACACTGAAGCTTTCTTT. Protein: CASSLSRVNTEAFF.

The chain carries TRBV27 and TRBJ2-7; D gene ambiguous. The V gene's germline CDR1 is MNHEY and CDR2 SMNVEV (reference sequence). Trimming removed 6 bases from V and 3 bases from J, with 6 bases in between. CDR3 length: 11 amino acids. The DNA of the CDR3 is TGTGCCAGCAGGGGGTTCTACGAGCAGTACTTC. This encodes CASRGFYEQYF.

The CDR3 DNA is TGTGCCAGCAGCCAAGACAGGGGAAATCAGCCCCAGCATTTT. Its protein product is CASSQDRGNQPQHF. The chain uses TRBV5-6 and TRBJ1-5; 8 nucleotides align to TRBD1. Germline assignment: CDR1 SGHDT and CDR2 YYEEEE. The CDR3 is made up of 14 amino acids. V trimming: 4 bases; J trimming: 4 bases; junction bases outside the gene matches: 4.

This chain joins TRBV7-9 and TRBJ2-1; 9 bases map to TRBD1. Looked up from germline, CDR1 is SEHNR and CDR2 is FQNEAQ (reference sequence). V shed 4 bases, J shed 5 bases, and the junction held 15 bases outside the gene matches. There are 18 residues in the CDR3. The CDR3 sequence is CASSSFQWVGQGNNEQFF. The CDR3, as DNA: TGTGCCAGCAGCTCATTTCAATGGGTGGGACAGGGCAACAATGAGCAGTTCTTC.

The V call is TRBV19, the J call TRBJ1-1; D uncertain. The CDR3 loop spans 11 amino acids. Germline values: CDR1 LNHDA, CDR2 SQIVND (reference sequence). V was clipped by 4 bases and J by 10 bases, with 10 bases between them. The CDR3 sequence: CASSNGSGAFF. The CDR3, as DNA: TGTGCCAGTAGTAATGGATCTGGAGCTTTCTTT.

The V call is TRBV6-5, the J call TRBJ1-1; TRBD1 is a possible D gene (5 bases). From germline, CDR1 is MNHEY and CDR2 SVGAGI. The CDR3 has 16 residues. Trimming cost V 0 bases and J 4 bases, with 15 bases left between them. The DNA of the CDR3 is TGTGCCAGCAGTTACTCGGGGGGAAGAGACGGCACTGAAGCTTTCTTT. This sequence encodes CASSYSGGRDGTEAFF.

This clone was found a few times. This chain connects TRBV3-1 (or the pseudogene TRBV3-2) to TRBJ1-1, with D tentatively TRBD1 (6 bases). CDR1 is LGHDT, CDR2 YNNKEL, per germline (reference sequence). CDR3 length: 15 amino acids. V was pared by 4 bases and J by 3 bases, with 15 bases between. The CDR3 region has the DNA TGTGCCAGCAGCCGCCCCCGGGGGCAGGACACTGAAGCTTTCTTT. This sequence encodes CASSRPRGQDTEAFF.

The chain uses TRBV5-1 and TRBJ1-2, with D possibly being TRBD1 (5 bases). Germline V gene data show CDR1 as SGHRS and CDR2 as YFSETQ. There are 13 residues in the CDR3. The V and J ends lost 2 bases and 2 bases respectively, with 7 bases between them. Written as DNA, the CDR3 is TGCGCCAGCAGCTTCGACAGCAACTATGGCTACACCTTC. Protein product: CASSFDSNYGYTF.

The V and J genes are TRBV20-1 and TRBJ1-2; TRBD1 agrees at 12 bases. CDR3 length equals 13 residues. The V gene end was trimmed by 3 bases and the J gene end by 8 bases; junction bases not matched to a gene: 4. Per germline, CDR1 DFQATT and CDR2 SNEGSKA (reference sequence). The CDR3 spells CSASGTGGDGYTF. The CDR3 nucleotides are TGCAGTGCTAGTGGGACAGGGGGCGACGGCTACACCTTC.

CDR3 DNA sequence: TGTGCCAGCGGTCACAGGTTCGGGCAAGGGACTGAAGCTTTCTTT. This gives the protein CASGHRFGQGTEAFF. The chain has TRBV6-5 and TRBJ1-1; a weak D match, TRBD1 (5 bases). The V and J ends lost 8 bases and 5 bases respectively, with 21 bases between them. CDR1 is MNHEY and CDR2 is SVGAGI in the germline V gene. CDR3 length equals 15 residues.

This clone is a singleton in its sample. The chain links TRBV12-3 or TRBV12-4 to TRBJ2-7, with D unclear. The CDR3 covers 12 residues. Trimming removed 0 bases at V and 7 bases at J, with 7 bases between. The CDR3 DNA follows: TGTGCCAGCAGTTTAGCTTACAAGGAGCAGTACTTC. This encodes CASSLAYKEQYF.

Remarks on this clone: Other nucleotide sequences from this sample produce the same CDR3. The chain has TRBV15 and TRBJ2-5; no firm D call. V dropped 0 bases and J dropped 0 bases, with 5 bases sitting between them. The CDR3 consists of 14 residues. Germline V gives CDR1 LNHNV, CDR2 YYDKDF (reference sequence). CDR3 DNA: TGTGCCACCAGCAGAGACCCCAACCAAGAGACCCAGTACTTC. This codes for CATSRDPNQETQYF.

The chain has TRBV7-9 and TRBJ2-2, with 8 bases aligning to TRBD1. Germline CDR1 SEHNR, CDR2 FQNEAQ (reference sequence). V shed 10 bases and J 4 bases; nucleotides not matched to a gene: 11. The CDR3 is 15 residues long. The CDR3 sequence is CAKGTGGSFTGELFF. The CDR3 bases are TGTGCCAAAGGAACAGGGGGATCCTTCACCGGGGAGCTGTTTTTT.

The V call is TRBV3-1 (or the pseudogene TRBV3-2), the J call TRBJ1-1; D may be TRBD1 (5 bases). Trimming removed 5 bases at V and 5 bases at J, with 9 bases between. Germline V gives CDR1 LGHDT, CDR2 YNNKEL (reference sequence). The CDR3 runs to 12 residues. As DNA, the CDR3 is TGTGCCAGCAGCTCTTGGGGGACTGAAGCTTTCTTT. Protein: CASSSWGTEAFF.

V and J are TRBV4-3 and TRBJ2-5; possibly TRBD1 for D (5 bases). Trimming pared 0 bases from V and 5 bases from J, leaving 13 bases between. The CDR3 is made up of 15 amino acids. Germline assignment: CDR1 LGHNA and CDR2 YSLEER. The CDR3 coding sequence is TGCGCCAGCAGCCAAGATCCCACAGGAGAGGAGACCCAGTACTTC. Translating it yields CASSQDPTGEETQYF.

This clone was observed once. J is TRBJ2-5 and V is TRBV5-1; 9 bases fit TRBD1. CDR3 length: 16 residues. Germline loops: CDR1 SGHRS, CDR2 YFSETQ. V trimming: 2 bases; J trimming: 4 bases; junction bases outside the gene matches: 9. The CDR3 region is CASSFNPQGARETQYF. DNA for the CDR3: TGCGCCAGCAGCTTCAACCCACAGGGGGCGCGAGAGACCCAGTACTTC. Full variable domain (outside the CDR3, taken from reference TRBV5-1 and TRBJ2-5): KAGVTQTPRYLIKTRGQQVTLSCSPISGHRSVSWYQQTPGQGLQFLFEYFSETQRNKGNFPGRFSGRQFSNSRSEMNVSTLELGDSALYLCASSFNPQGARETQYFGPGTRLLVL.

The CDR3 bases are TGCGCCAGCAGCCAAGAGACGGGGGGCGACGCCTATAATTCACCCCTCCACTTT. This gives the protein CASSQETGGDAYNSPLHF. The J gene is TRBJ1-6, the V gene TRBV4-3; TRBD1 might be the D (6 bases). CDR3 length equals 18 residues. V gave up 0 bases and J gave up 2 bases, with 14 bases separating them. Germline V gives CDR1 LGHNA, CDR2 YSLEER.

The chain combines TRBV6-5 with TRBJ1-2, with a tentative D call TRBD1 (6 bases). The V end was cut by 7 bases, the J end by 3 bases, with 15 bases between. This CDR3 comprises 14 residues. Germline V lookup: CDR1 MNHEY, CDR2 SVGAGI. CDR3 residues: CASKTGAVYYGYTF. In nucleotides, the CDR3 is TGTGCCAGCAAGACGGGGGCCGTCTACTATGGCTACACCTTC.

CDR3 DNA: TGTGCCAGCAGTCTGGCGGATGAGCAGTTCTTC. Translation gives CASSLADEQFF. The chain has TRBV5-6 and TRBJ2-1; D is unclear. Trimming took 5 bases from V and 8 from J, leaving 8 bases between them. This CDR3 has 11 residues. Per germline, CDR1 SGHDT and CDR2 YYEEEE.

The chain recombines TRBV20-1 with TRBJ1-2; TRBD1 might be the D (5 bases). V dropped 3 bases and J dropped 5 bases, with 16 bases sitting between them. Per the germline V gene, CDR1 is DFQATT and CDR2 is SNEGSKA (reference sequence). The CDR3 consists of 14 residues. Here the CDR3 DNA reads TGCAGTGCTAGTTTTGACGGGGCTGGGTATGGCTACACCTTC. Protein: CSASFDGAGYGYTF.

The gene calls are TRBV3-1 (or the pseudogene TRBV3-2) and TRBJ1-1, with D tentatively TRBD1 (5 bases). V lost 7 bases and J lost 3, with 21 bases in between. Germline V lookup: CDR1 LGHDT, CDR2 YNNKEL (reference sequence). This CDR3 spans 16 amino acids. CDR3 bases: TGTGCCAGCACCCCCACCACGGGGACCGCGCACACTGAAGCTTTCTTT. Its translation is CASTPTTGTAHTEAFF.

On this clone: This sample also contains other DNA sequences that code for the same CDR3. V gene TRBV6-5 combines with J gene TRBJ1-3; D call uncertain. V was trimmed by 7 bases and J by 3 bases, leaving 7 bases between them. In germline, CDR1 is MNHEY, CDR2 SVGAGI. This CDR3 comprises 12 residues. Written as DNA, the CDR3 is TGTGCCAGCACCCCTGGTGGAAACACCATATATTTT. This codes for CASTPGGNTIYF.